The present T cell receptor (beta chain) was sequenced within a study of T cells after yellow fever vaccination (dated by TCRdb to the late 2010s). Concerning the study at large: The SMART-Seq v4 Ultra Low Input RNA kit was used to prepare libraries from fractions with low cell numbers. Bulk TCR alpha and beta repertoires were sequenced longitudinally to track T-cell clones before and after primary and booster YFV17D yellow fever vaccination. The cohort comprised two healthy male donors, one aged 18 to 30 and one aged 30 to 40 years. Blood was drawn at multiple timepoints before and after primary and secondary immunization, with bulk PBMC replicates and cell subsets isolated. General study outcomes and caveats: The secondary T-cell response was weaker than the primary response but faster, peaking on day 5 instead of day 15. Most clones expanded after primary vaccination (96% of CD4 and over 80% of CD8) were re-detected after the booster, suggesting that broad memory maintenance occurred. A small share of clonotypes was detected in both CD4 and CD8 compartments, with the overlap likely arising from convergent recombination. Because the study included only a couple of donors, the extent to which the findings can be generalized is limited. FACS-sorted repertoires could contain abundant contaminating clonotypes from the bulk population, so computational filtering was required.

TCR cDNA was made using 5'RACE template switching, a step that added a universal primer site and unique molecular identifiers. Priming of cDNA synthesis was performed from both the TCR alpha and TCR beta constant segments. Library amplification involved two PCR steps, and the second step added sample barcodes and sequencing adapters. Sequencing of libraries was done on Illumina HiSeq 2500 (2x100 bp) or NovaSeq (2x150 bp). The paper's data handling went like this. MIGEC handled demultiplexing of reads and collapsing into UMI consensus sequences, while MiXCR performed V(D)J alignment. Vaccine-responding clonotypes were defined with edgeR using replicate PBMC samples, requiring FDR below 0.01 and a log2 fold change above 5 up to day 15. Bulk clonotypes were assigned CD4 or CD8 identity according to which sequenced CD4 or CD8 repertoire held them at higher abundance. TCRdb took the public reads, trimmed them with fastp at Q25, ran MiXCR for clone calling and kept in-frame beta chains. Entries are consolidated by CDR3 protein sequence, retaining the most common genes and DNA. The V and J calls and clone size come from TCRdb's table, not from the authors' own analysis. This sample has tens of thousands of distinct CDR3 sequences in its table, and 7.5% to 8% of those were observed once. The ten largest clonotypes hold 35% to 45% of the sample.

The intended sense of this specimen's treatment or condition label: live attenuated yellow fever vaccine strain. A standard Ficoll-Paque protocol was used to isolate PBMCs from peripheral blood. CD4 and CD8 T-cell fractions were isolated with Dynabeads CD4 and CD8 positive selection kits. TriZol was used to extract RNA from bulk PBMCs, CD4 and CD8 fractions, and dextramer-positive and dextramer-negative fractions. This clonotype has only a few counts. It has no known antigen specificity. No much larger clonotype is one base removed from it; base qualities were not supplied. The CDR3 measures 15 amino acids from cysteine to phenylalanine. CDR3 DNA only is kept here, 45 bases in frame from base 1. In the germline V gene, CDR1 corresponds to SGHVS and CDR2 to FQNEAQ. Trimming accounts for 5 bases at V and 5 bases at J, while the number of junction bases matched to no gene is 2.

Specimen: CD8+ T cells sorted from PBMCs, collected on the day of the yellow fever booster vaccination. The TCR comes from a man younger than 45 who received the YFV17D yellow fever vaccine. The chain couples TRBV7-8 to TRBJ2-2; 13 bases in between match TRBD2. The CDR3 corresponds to CASSKGLAGTGELFF. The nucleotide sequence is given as TGTGCCAGCAGCAAGGGACTAGCGGGAACCGGGGAGCTGTTTTTT.